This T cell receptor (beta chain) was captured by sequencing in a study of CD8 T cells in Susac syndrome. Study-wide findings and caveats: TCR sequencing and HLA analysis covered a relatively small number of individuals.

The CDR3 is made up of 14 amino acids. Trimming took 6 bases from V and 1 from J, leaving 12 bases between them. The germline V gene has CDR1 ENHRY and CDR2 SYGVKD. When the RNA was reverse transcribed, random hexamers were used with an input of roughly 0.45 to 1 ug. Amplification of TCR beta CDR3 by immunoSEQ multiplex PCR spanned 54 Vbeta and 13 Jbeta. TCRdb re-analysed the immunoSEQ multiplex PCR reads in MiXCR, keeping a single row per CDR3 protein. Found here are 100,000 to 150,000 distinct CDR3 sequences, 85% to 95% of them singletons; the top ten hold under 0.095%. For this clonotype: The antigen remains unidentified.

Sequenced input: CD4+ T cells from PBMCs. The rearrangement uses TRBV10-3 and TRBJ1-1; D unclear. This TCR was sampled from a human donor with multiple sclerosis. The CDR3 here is CAISRGGENTEAFF. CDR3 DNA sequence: TGTGCCATCAGCCGAGGTGGTGAGAACACTGAAGCTTTCTTT.